The 26 T cell receptor beta chains in this list originate from one sample, sequenced in a study of blood T cell repertoires in COVID-19 (dated by TCRdb to the early 2020s). The library was prepared using the immunoSEQ multiplex PCR assay. TCRdb mirrors the immuneACCESS table, restricted to in-frame sequences. Some clones are absent from its copies; in checked studies, under half trace to an unresolved V gene, and the reason for the others is unknown. This sample holds around 170,000 clones; about 87% were observed only once. The top ten constitute around 0.5% of the sample. The sequencing input was peripheral blood. These receptors were obtained from a man aged 55-75 years with COVID-19, enrolled during active disease.

This sequence joins TRBV5-8 and TRBJ2-1; weak D call: TRBD2 (5 bases). V was pared by 0 bases and J by 3 bases, with 10 bases between. The CDR3 extends over 15 amino acids. Germline V gives CDR1 SGHTS, CDR2 YDEGEE. CDR3 sequence reads: CASSLVANSYNEQFF. CDR3 nucleotides: TGTGCCAGCAGCTTGGTAGCGAATAGCTACAATGAGCAGTTCTTC.

This sequence joins TRBV11-2 and TRBJ1-2; 8 nucleotides line up with TRBD1. CDR1 and CDR2 (germline): SGHAT, FQNNGV. The V segment lost 5 bases and the J segment 4 bases; nucleotides outside the gene matches: 3. CDR3 size: 13 residues. The CDR3, as DNA: TGTGCCAGCAGCCCCACAGGGGGCTATGGCTACACCTTC. Its protein product is CASSPTGGYGYTF. Filled out from reference TRBV11-2 and TRBJ1-2, the complete variable domain reads EAGVAQSPRYKIIEKRQSVAFWCNPISGHATLYWYQQILGQGPKLLIQFQNNGVVDDSQLPKDRFSAERLKGVDSTLKIQPAKLEDSAVYLCASSPTGGYGYTFGSGTRLTVV.

The rearrangement links TRBV30 to TRBJ1-1; D possibly corresponds to TRBD1 (6 bases). The CDR3 extends over 14 amino acids. The V and J ends lost 2 bases and 4 bases respectively, with 14 bases between them. Germline assignment: CDR1 GTSNPN and CDR2 SVGIG (reference sequence). The CDR3 coding sequence is TGTGCCTGGAGTATCGGTCCACAGGGCACTGAAGCTTTCTTT. It codes for CAWSIGPQGTEAFF.

V usage is TRBV6-5 and J usage is TRBJ1-1; D remains unclear. The CDR3 contains 13 residues. CDR1 and CDR2 from the germline V gene are MNHEY and SVGAGI. V was trimmed by 2 bases and J by 3 bases, leaving 7 bases between them. The CDR3, as DNA: TGTGCCAGCAGTTACGATGCGGACACTGAAGCTTTCTTT. Its translation is CASSYDADTEAFF.

The rearrangement uses TRBV7-2 and TRBJ2-7; D is unresolved. Deletions cut 1 base from V and 3 bases from J, with 10 bases between. Germline CDR1 SGHTA, CDR2 FQGNSA. This CDR3 is 14 amino acids long. The CDR3 here is CASSLVVTNYEQYF. Here the CDR3 DNA reads TGTGCCAGCAGCTTAGTCGTAACAAACTACGAGCAGTACTTC.

This clone has only one observation. The chain is built from TRBV6-5 and TRBJ1-6, with TRBD1 identical over 7 bases. This CDR3 spans 15 amino acids. V shed 0 bases, J shed 7 bases, and the junction held 3 bases outside the gene matches. The germline V gene encodes CDR1 MNHEY and CDR2 SVGAGI. The CDR3 DNA reads TGTGCCAGCAGTTACTCGCAGGGGGGAAATTCACCCCTCCACTTT. Translating it yields CASSYSQGGNSPLHF.

J is TRBJ2-3 and V is TRBV9; a weak D match, TRBD2 (6 bases). In germline, CDR1 is SGDLS, CDR2 YYNGEE. Trimming removed 0 bases from V and 4 bases from J, with 12 bases in between. This CDR3 spans 15 amino acids. CDR3: CASSVVGGRSDTQYF. In nucleotides, the CDR3 is TGTGCCAGCAGCGTAGTTGGGGGGAGGTCAGATACGCAGTATTTT.

The J gene is TRBJ1-5, the V gene TRBV12-3 or TRBV12-4, with TRBD1 as a possible D gene (6 bases). Trimming shortened V by 3 bases and J by 6 bases, and 9 bases separated the two germline ends. The CDR3 extends over 13 amino acids. The CDR3: CASSLGAGQPQHF. CDR3 nucleotides: TGTGCCAGCAGTTTGGGGGCCGGTCAGCCCCAGCATTTT.

The chain recombines TRBV5-1 with TRBJ2-7; 9 bases fit TRBD1. V trimming: 4 bases; J trimming: 5 bases; junction bases outside the gene matches: 10. Germline-derived CDR1 and CDR2 are SGHRS and YFSETQ. The CDR3 has 15 residues. CDR3 in amino acids: CASSPTGTGLHEQYF. The CDR3 DNA reads as TGCGCCAGCAGCCCAACCGGGACAGGGCTCCACGAGCAGTACTTC. Based on the CDR3 plus reference TRBV5-1 and TRBJ2-7, the full variable domain is KAGVTQTPRYLIKTRGQQVTLSCSPISGHRSVSWYQQTPGQGLQFLFEYFSETQRNKGNFPGRFSGRQFSNSRSEMNVSTLELGDSALYLCASSPTGTGLHEQYFGPGTRLTVT.

The chain carries TRBV10-3 and TRBJ1-5; the D is unclear. V was cut by 3 bases and J by 1 base, with 7 bases left in between. Germline assignment: CDR1 ENHRY and CDR2 SYGVKD. The CDR3 is 14 residues long. The CDR3 DNA reads TGTGCCATCAGTGAAGGAGAGAGCAATCAGCCCCAGCATTTT. Amino acid sequence: CAISEGESNQPQHF.

V usage is TRBV5-1 and J usage is TRBJ2-3; 7 bases agree with TRBD1. Germline lookup yields CDR1 SGHRS and CDR2 YFSETQ. This CDR3 has 14 amino acids. V lost 2 bases and J lost 4; bases outside the gene matches: 4. In DNA form, the CDR3 reads TGCGCCAGCAGCTTAAGACAGGGCGCAGATACGCAGTATTTT. Translating gives CASSLRQGADTQYF.

V is TRBV19 and J is TRBJ1-5, with D possibly matching TRBD1 (5 bases). Germline V gives CDR1 LNHDA, CDR2 SQIVND (reference sequence). The germline V and J ends were trimmed by 4 bases and 4 bases, with 14 bases remaining between them. The CDR3 loop spans 15 amino acids. CDR3 bases: TGTGCCAGTAGTAGCGCGAGACAGACGAATCAGCCCCAGCATTTT. Translated, it gives CASSSARQTNQPQHF.

The rearrangement uses TRBV9 and TRBJ2-3, with D possibly matching TRBD1 (6 bases). Deletions cut 4 bases from V and 1 base from J, with 13 bases between. Germline V lookup: CDR1 SGDLS, CDR2 YYNGEE. The CDR3 is made up of 15 amino acids. The CDR3 DNA reads as TGTGCCAGCAGCCGGACAGTCTCTGGCACAGATACGCAGTATTTT. This sequence encodes CASSRTVSGTDTQYF.

The chain links TRBV7-9 to TRBJ2-5, with D possibly being TRBD2 (5 bases). Germline CDR1 reads SEHNR; CDR2 reads FQNEAQ (reference sequence). This CDR3 has 16 residues. Trimming pared 4 bases from V and 5 bases from J, leaving 20 bases between. CDR3 DNA: TGTGCCAGCAGCTCAAAACCCGGGGTAATGAGGGAGACCCAGTACTTC. Its protein is CASSSKPGVMRETQYF.

This chain uses TRBV5-1 with TRBJ1-4; D remains unclear. Per germline, CDR1 SGHRS and CDR2 YFSETQ. The CDR3 is made up of 17 amino acids. The V gene lost 1 base and the J gene lost 5 bases, with 18 bases spanning the gap. CDR3 coding DNA: TGCGCCAGCAGCTTGACCGTTATACCGGGGAAGAATGAAAAACTGTTTTTT. Its protein product is CASSLTVIPGKNEKLFF.

The rearrangement uses TRBV6-2 or TRBV6-3 and TRBJ1-1; the D is unclear. CDR3 size: 14 residues. Germline V CDR1 and CDR2: MNHEY, SVGEGT. Trimming pared 1 base from V and 1 base from J, leaving 7 bases between. The CDR3 nucleotides are TGTGCCAGCAGTTACTATGGCGGGAACACTGAAGCTTTCTTT. It translates to CASSYYGGNTEAFF.

The chain is built from TRBV5-6 and TRBJ2-3; TRBD2 aligns across 10 bases. This CDR3 is 17 amino acids long. V was clipped by 4 bases and J by 2 bases; unmatched bases: 10. Germline V gene lookup returns CDR1 SGHDT and CDR2 YYEEEE. The CDR3: CASSPGPGLAPTDTQYF. Written as DNA, the CDR3 is TGTGCCAGCAGCCCCGGCCCGGGACTAGCGCCCACAGATACGCAGTATTTT.

In its sample, this clone was seen a few times. V gene TRBV19 combines with J gene TRBJ1-5, with no clear D. V was shortened by 5 bases and J by 1 base, with 18 bases between the two germline ends. CDR3 length: 17 amino acids. The germline V gene encodes CDR1 LNHDA and CDR2 SQIVND (reference sequence). The CDR3 is CASSRSLGTASNQPQHF. DNA of the CDR3: TGTGCCAGTAGTCGGTCTTTAGGTACAGCAAGCAATCAGCCCCAGCATTTT. Looking up the rest from reference TRBV19 and TRBJ1-5 gives the full variable domain: DGGITQSPKYLFRKEGQNVTLSCEQNLNHDAMYWYRQDPGQGLRLIYYSQIVNDFQKGDIAEGYSVSREKKESFPLTVTSAQKNPTAFYLCASSRSLGTASNQPQHFGDGTRLSIL.

This clone occurred a few times. The chain combines TRBV7-8 with TRBJ1-5; possible D gene TRBD1, 5 bases. Deletions cut 5 bases from V and 7 bases from J, with 15 bases between. The CDR3 totals 14 residues. Germline V gene data show CDR1 as SGHVS and CDR2 as FQNEAQ. CDR3 sequence reads: CASSREGFNQPQHF. DNA for the CDR3: TGTGCCAGCAGCCGGGAGGGGTTTAACCAGCCCCAGCATTTT.

This chain links TRBV7-2 with TRBJ2-7; the match to TRBD2 covers 7 bases. The CDR3 contains 15 residues. V lost 0 bases and J lost 3; bases outside the gene matches: 5. The V gene's germline CDR1 is SGHTA and CDR2 FQGNSA. This CDR3 is CASSLANGGSYEQYF. As DNA, the CDR3 is TGTGCCAGCAGCTTAGCGAATGGCGGGAGCTACGAGCAGTACTTC.

The V and J genes are TRBV19 and TRBJ2-2, with 10 positions matching TRBD2. This CDR3 region has 16 residues. Per germline, CDR1 LNHDA and CDR2 SQIVND (reference sequence). The V segment lost 1 base and the J segment 6 bases; nucleotides outside the gene matches: 5. CDR3 region: CASSIGLAGAAGELFF. DNA of the CDR3: TGTGCCAGTAGTATAGGCCTAGCGGGGGCCGCCGGGGAGCTGTTTTTT.

The chain couples TRBV7-3 to TRBJ2-5; 8 positions match TRBD2. The germline gives CDR1 SGHTA, CDR2 FQGTGA. This CDR3 is 16 amino acids long. V was clipped by 2 bases and J by 2 bases; unmatched bases: 7. CDR3 amino acids: CASSLSQRGPQETQYF. CDR3 sequence (DNA): TGTGCCAGCAGCTTATCCCAGCGGGGGCCTCAAGAGACCCAGTACTTC.

This chain uses TRBV30 with TRBJ2-2; TRBD2 agrees at 7 bases. Losses at the gene ends were 3 bases for V and 5 bases for J; bases not matched to a gene: 9. The CDR3 loop spans 15 amino acids. Germline V lookup: CDR1 GTSNPN, CDR2 SVGIG (reference sequence). The chain's CDR3 is CAWRGGRGSTGELFF. The CDR3 bases are TGTGCCTGGAGAGGCGGGAGAGGGTCTACCGGGGAGCTGTTTTTT. Supplemented by reference TRBV30 and TRBJ2-2, the full variable domain reads SQTIHQWPATLVQPVGSPLSLECTVEGTSNPNLYWYRQAAGRGLQLLFYSVGIGQISSEVPQNLSASRPQDRQFILSSKKLLLSDSGFYLCAWRGGRGSTGELFFGEGSRLTVL.

The chain carries TRBV21-1 and TRBJ1-5; no DNA check was done on the table's D call, TRBD1. TRBV21-1 is flagged as a pseudogene. This CDR3 region has 19 residues. The CDR3: CASSKGRTGALTSNQPQHF. CDR3 nucleotides: TGTGCCAGCAGCAAAGGTAGAACAGGGGCTCTTACTAGCAATCAGCCCCAGCATTTT.

V is TRBV19 and J is TRBJ2-7, with D perhaps matching TRBD1 (7 bases). With 5 bases removed from V and 4 bases from J, the gap between germline ends came to 18 bases. The germline V gene encodes CDR1 LNHDA and CDR2 SQIVND (reference sequence). The CDR3 has 15 amino acids. DNA of the CDR3: TGTGCCAGTAGTGTCCAGGGGGGACCTGGTTACGAGCAGTACTTC. Translation: CASSVQGGPGYEQYF.

This clone appeared once. The chain joins TRBV10-3 to TRBJ1-1; D gene unclear. CDR3 length equals 13 residues. V was cut by 2 bases and J by 6 bases, with 10 bases left in between. Per the germline V gene, CDR1 is ENHRY and CDR2 is SYGVKD. The chain's CDR3 is CAISEQEAPEAFF. The CDR3 DNA is TGTGCCATCAGTGAGCAGGAGGCCCCTGAAGCTTTCTTT.